The clone carrying this TCR beta chain was counted between two and nine times. Its antigen is undetermined. The treatment was: approximately nine-day PBMC culture with coronavirus spike peptide pools or control peptides (ViraFEST assay). Once peptide pools had expanded antigen-specific T cells, ViraFEST sequenced TCRs. The germline V and J ends were trimmed by 4 bases and 3 bases, with 18 bases remaining between them. The CDR3 contains 16 residues. Germline CDR1 is LNHDA and CDR2 is SQIVND (reference sequence). The data were obtained in a study of vaccination and CD4 T cells after COVID-19. Study at large: Cells were stimulated with overlapping spike peptide pools from SARS-CoV-2, HCoV-NL63, HCoV-OC43 and HCoV-229E. The study, taken as a whole, reports: In convalescent patients, 304 of 307 vaccine-specific clones were mono-reactive for SARS-CoV-2 spike.

The Oncomine TCR Beta short-read assay was applied to DNA of cultured CD4+ T cells. TCRdb analysed the PCR reads with MiXCR anew, one entry per CDR3 protein. The repertoire has 9,500 to 10,000 distinct CDR3 sequences, 50% to 65% of them found once; the top ten carry 39%. The rearrangement links TRBV19 to TRBJ1-1; a possible D gene is TRBD1 (6 bases). This receptor was taken from a human donor who had recovered from COVID-19. The sequenced sample consisted of CD4+ T cells from blood, cultured in vitro. The CDR3 protein is CASSTLGGGEDTEAFF. As DNA, the CDR3 is TGTGCCAGTAGTACGTTGGGGGGCGGTGAGGACACTGAAGCTTTCTTT.